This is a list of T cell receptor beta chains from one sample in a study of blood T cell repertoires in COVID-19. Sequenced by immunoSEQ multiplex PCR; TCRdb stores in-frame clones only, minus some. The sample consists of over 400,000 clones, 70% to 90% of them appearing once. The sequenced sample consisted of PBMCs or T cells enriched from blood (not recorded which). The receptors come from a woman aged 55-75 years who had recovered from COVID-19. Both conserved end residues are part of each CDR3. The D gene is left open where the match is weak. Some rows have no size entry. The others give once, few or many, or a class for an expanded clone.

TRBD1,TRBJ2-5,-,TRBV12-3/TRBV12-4,CASSMGQGAAQYF,TGTGCCAGCAGCATGGGACAGGGGGCGGCCCAGTACTTC
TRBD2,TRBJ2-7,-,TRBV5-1,CASSLTAGVFYEQYF,TGCGCCAGCAGCTTGACGGCGGGGGTATTCTACGAGCAGTACTTC
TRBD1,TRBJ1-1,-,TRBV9,CASSEGPGTVHGAFF,TGTGCCAGCAGCGAGGGGCCTGGGACAGTACATGGAGCTTTCTTT
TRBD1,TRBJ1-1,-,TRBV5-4,CASSWTGGNTEAFF,TGTGCCAGCAGCTGGACAGGGGGGAACACTGAAGCTTTCTTT
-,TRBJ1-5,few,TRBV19,CASSKGDSNQPQHF,TGTGCCAGTAGTAAAGGGGATAGCAATCAGCCCCAGCATTTT
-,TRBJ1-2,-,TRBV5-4,CASRWDISYGYTF,TGTGCCAGCAGGTGGGACATATCTTATGGCTACACCTTC
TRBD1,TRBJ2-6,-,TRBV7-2,CASSRASGQGASGANVLTF,TGTGCCAGCAGCCGCGCCTCGGGACAGGGGGCTTCTGGGGCCAACGTCCTGACTTTC
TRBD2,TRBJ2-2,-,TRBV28,CASLAGGRLNTGELFF,TGTGCCAGTTTAGCGGGGGGGCGTTTAAACACCGGGGAGCTGTTTTTT
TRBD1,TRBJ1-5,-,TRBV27,CASSLSRTGNQPQHF,TGTGCCAGCAGTTTATCCCGGACAGGAAATCAGCCCCAGCATTTT
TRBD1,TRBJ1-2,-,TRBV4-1,CASSQGTQGSGGYTF,TGCGCCAGCAGCCAAGGGACACAGGGGTCGGGTGGCTACACCTTC
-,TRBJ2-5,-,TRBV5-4,CASSPGTGLGGPKETQYF,TGTGCCAGCAGCCCTGGGACCGGACTAGGGGGTCCAAAAGAGACCCAGTACTTC
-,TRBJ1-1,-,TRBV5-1,CASSLDSGATEAFF,TGCGCCAGCAGCTTGGATTCTGGGGCCACTGAAGCTTTCTTT
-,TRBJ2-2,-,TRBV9,CASNAASYTGELFF,TGTGCCAGCAACGCGGCGAGTTACACCGGGGAGCTGTTTTTT
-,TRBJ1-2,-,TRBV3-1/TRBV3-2,CASSQDLAPGGYTF,TGTGCCAGCAGCCAAGATTTAGCTCCCGGCGGCTACACCTTC
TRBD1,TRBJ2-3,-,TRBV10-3,CAIGPTGGADTQYF,TGTGCCATCGGCCCGACAGGGGGCGCAGATACGCAGTATTTT
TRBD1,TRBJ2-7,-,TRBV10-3,CAISESGTGIYEQYF,TGTGCCATCAGTGAGTCGGGGACAGGGATCTACGAGCAGTACTTC
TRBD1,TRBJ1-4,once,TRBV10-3,CAISDDRGDEKLFF,TGTGCCATCAGTGACGACAGGGGGGATGAAAAACTGTTTTTT
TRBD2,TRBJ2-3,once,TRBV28,CASRTSGGLNTDTQYF,TGTGCCAGCCGGACTAGCGGGGGCCTAAACACAGATACGCAGTATTTT
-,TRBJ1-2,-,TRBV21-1,CASTQGRPSAYGYTF,TGTGCCAGCACCCAAGGGAGGCCTTCAGCATATGGCTACACCTTC
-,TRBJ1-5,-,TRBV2,CASRPTGAGSNQPQHF,TGTGCCAGCAGACCTACAGGCGCGGGAAGCAATCAGCCCCAGCATTTT
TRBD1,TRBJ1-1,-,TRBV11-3,CASTGTERNTEAFF,TGTGCCAGCACCGGGACAGAAAGGAACACTGAAGCTTTCTTT
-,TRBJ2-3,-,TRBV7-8,CASSLMDWGYTDTQYF,TGTGCCAGCAGCTTAATGGATTGGGGCTACACAGATACGCAGTATTTT
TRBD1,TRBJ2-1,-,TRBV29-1,CSVAGQASYNEQFF,TGCAGCGTTGCCGGACAGGCCTCCTACAATGAGCAGTTCTTC
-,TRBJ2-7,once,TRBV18,CASSPGTPQTYEQYF,TGTGCCAGCTCACCAGGGACACCCCAAACCTACGAGCAGTACTTC
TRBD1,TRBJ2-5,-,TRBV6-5,CASSRNRGQETQYF,TGTGCCAGCAGTAGAAACAGGGGTCAAGAGACCCAGTACTTC
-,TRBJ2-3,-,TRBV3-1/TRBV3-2,CASSQDARVRPDTQYF,TGTGCCAGCAGCCAAGATGCCAGGGTGAGGCCAGATACGCAGTATTTT
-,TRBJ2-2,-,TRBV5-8,CASTTSGANTGELFF,TGTGCCAGCACCACTTCGGGGGCGAACACCGGGGAGCTGTTTTTT
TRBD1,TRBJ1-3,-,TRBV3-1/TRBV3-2,CASSVPGGGGNTIYF,TGTGCCAGCAGCGTTCCAGGGGGAGGTGGAAACACCATATATTTT
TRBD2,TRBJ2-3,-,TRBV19,CASSITQRGTDTQYF,TGTGCCAGTAGTATAACCCAGCGGGGGACAGATACGCAGTATTTT
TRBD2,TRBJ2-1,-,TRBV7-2,CASSPQTGLAGGGLFF,TGTGCCAGCAGTCCCCAGACCGGACTAGCGGGGGGGGGACTGTTCTTC
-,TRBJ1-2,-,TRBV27,CASSPLGRLNYGYTF,TGTGCCAGCAGTCCCCTCGGCCGACTCAACTATGGCTACACCTTC
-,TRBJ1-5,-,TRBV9,CASSVGQAPDQPQHF,TGTGCCAGCAGCGTAGGACAGGCCCCCGATCAGCCCCAGCATTTT
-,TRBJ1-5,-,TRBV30,CAWSVGGSGNQPQHF,TGTGCCTGGAGTGTGGGGGGGTCGGGCAATCAGCCCCAGCATTTT
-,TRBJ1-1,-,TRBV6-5,CASSASVFTEAFF,TGTGCCAGCAGCGCATCGGTGTTCACTGAAGCTTTCTTT
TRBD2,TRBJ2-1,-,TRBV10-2,CASSGGVSYNEQFF,TGCGCCAGTAGCGGGGGTGTCTCCTACAATGAGCAGTTCTTC
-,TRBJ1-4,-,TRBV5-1,CASSLTGSTNEKLFF,TGCGCCAGCAGCTTGACGGGTAGCACTAATGAAAAACTGTTTTTT
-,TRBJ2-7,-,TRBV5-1,CASSFDPGKPVFEQYF,TGCGCCAGCAGCTTTGACCCCGGGAAGCCCGTTTTCGAGCAGTACTTC
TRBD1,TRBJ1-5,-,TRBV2,CASLRDRHSNQPQHF,TGTGCCAGTCTCCGGGACAGACATAGCAATCAGCCCCAGCATTTT
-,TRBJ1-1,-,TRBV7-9,CASSLGQLGRQSSTEAFF,TGTGCCAGCAGCTTAGGACAGTTGGGCCGACAGTCGTCCACTGAAGCTTTCTTT
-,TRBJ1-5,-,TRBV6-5,CASSYSRGMGQPQHF,TGTGCCAGCAGTTACTCGAGGGGGATGGGTCAGCCCCAGCATTTT
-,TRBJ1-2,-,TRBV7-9,CASSQTGHMTYGYTF,TGTGCCAGCAGCCAGACGGGACACATGACTTATGGCTACACCTTC
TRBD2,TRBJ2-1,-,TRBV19,CASITPGRSNEQFF,TGTGCCAGTATCACCCCCGGGAGGAGCAATGAGCAGTTCTTC
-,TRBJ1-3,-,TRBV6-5,CASSYSRVRAGNTIYF,TGTGCCAGCAGTTACTCCAGGGTTCGGGCGGGAAACACCATATATTTT
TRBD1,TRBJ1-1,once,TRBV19,CASSPQQGYNTEAFF,TGTGCCAGTAGTCCCCAACAGGGGTATAACACTGAAGCTTTCTTT
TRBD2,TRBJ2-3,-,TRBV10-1,CASSEEGLEPDTQYF,TGCGCCAGCAGTGAGGAGGGACTAGAGCCAGATACGCAGTATTTT
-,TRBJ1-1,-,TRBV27,CASSLSGGRHTEAFF,TGTGCCAGCAGTTTATCGGGGGGTCGGCACACTGAAGCTTTCTTT
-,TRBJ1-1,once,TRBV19,CASSRGTFNTEAFF,TGTGCCAGTAGTAGGGGGACATTCAACACTGAAGCTTTCTTT
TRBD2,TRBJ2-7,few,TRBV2,CAGTSGGSSYEQYF,TGTGCCGGGACTAGCGGGGGGAGCTCCTACGAGCAGTACTTC
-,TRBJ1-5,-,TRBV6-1,CASSEQEIQPQHF,TGTGCCAGCAGTGAACAGGAAATTCAGCCCCAGCATTTT
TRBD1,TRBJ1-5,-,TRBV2,CASRFGQVNQPQHF,TGTGCCAGCAGATTCGGACAGGTCAATCAGCCCCAGCATTTT
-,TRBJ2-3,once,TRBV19,CASSTSLSGDTQYF,TGTGCCAGTAGTACCTCCCTTTCGGGTGATACGCAGTATTTT